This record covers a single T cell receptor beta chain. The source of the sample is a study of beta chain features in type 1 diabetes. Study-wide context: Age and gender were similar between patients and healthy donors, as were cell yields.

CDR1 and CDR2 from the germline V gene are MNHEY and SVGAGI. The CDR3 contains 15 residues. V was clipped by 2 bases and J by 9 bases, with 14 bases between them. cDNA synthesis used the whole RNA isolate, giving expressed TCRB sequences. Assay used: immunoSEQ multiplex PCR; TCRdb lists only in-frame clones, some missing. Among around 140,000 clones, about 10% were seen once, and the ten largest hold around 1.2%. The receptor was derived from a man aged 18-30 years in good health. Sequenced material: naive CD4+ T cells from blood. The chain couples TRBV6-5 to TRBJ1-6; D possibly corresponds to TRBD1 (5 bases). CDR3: CASSYAQVRGSPLHF. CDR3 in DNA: TGTGCCAGCAGTTACGCACAGGTTCGAGGTTCACCCCTCCACTTT.